The rows below give T cell receptor beta chains drawn from one sample of a study of blood T cells in healthy people across ages. TCRdb re-analysed the 5' RACE reads in MiXCR, keeping a single row per CDR3 protein. Here the sample spans around 1,600,000 distinct CDR3 sequences, about 42% being singletons. The sequenced material came from blood. These receptors all come from a woman aged 18 to 35 in good health. Both conserved end residues are part of each CDR3. D genes are given only for firm matches. Size is omitted from some rows. Given values are once, few, many or a class for expanded clones.

abundance,d_gene,v_gene,len,j_gene,CDR3aa,CDR3nt
few,-,TRBV7-9,13,TRBJ1-2,CASSLQGWYGYTF,TGTGCCAGCAGCTTGCAGGGTTGGTATGGCTACACCTTC
-,-,TRBV12-3/TRBV12-4,16,TRBJ2-4,CASSLEAGVAKNIQYF,TGTGCCAGCAGTTTAGAGGCAGGGGTAGCCAAAAACATTCAGTACTTC
many,-,TRBV13,16,TRBJ2-3,CASSPRRTGNTDTQYF,TGTGCCAGCAGCCCGCGGAGGACGGGAAACACAGATACGCAGTATTTT
few,-,TRBV2,13,TRBJ2-7,CASSEALRDEQYF,TGTGCCAGCAGTGAAGCTCTACGGGACGAGCAGTACTTC
many,-,TRBV5-1,13,TRBJ2-1,CASSFEGYNEQFF,TGTGCCAGCAGTTTTGAGGGCTACAATGAGCAGTTCTTC
-,-,TRBV6-2/TRBV6-3,18,TRBJ2-1,CASSWEVEGDPIYNEQFF,TGTGCCAGCAGTTGGGAAGTGGAAGGGGACCCTATCTACAATGAGCAGTTCTTC
-,-,TRBV20-1,15,TRBJ1-6,CSASLPGFAGSPLHF,TGCAGTGCTAGTCTTCCCGGCTTCGCTGGTTCACCCCTCCACTTT
few,TRBD1,TRBV18,15,TRBJ2-1,CASSPPGQGNNEQFF,TGTGCCAGCTCACCACCGGGACAGGGTAACAATGAGCAGTTCTTC
once,TRBD1,TRBV3-1,17,TRBJ1-4,CASSEPGQGRPNEKLFF,TGTGCCAGCAGTGAGCCGGGACAGGGGAGGCCTAATGAAAAACTGTTTTTT
-,TRBD2,TRBV18,14,TRBJ2-7,CASSTTSDSYEQYF,TGTGCCAGCTCAACAACTAGCGACTCCTACGAGCAGTACTTC
-,-,TRBV7-2,16,TRBJ2-7,CASSLASGFSYNEQYF,TGTGCCAGCAGCTTAGCCTCGGGATTCTCCTACAATGAGCAGTACTTC
-,-,TRBV11-2,13,TRBJ2-7,CASSPIRADEQYF,TGTGCCAGCAGCCCCATCAGGGCGGATGAGCAGTACTTC
-,-,TRBV5-1,11,TRBJ2-1,CASSWGAEQFF,TGCGCCAGCAGCTGGGGGGCCGAGCAGTTCTTC
-,-,TRBV28,12,TRBJ2-1,CASRRLFNEQFF,TGTGCCAGCAGAAGACTTTTTAATGAGCAGTTCTTC
-,-,TRBV12-3/TRBV12-4,14,TRBJ2-3,CASTLLRSTDTQYF,TGTGCCAGCACCTTACTTAGGAGCACAGATACGCAGTATTTT
few,TRBD1,TRBV28,14,TRBJ1-1,CASRGDRGHTEAFF,TGTGCCAGCAGAGGGGACAGGGGGCACACTGAAGCTTTCTTT
-,-,TRBV24-1,13,TRBJ2-1,CATTDSTYNEQFF,TGTGCCACCACTGACAGTACCTACAATGAGCAGTTCTTC
-,-,TRBV5-6,16,TRBJ1-1,CASSLAAGRANTEAFF,TGTGCCAGCAGCTTGGCGGCCGGCAGGGCTAACACTGAAGCTTTCTTT
-,-,TRBV4-1,16,TRBJ1-2,CASSQVGGISNYGYTF,TGCGCCAGCAGCCAAGTGGGGGGCATTTCTAACTATGGCTACACCTTC
once,TRBD1,TRBV15,17,TRBJ1-4,CATSRDIRDRGHEKLFF,TGTGCCACCAGCAGAGATATCAGGGACAGGGGGCATGAAAAACTGTTTTTT
few,-,TRBV9,14,TRBJ2-7,CASSPGYSPYEQYF,TGTGCCAGCAGCCCGGGGTATTCGCCCTACGAGCAGTACTTC
many,-,TRBV28,14,TRBJ1-6,CASSLRHYNSPLHF,TGTGCCAGCAGTTTACGTCATTATAATTCACCCCTCCACTTT
few,-,TRBV27,12,TRBJ2-1,CASSGFLNEQFF,TGTGCCAGCAGTGGATTTTTGAATGAGCAGTTCTTC
-,-,TRBV7-9,15,TRBJ2-7,CASSPGIMSYNEQYF,TGTGCCAGCAGCCCAGGGATTATGTCCTACAATGAGCAGTACTTC
few,-,TRBV21-1,11,TRBJ1-2,CASSKDELPTF,TGTGCCAGCAGCAAAGACGAGCTTCCCACCTTC
-,-,TRBV3-1,15,TRBJ2-3,CASSQGTGFTDTQYF,TGTGCCAGCAGCCAAGGCACAGGTTTCACAGATACGCAGTATTTT
few,TRBD1,TRBV28,16,TRBJ1-2,CASSLPRDRGGYAYTF,TGTGCCAGCAGTTTACCCCGGGACAGGGGAGGCTATGCCTACACCTTC
-,-,TRBV6-6,16,TRBJ2-3,CASSSGLSGKTDTQYF,TGTGCCAGCAGTTCGGGACTCTCGGGTAAAACAGATACGCAGTATTTT
few,-,TRBV20-1,14,TRBJ2-1,CSARDKTRLNEQFF,TGCAGTGCTAGAGATAAGACTAGATTGAATGAGCAGTTCTTC
few,TRBD1,TRBV27,16,TRBJ1-5,CASSLLFRGSHQPQHF,TGTGCCAGCAGTTTATTGTTCAGGGGGAGTCATCAGCCCCAGCATTTT
-,-,TRBV7-6,13,TRBJ2-5,CASSLSYGEDQYF,TGTGCCAGCAGCTTATCCTATGGGGAGGACCAGTACTTC
-,TRBD1,TRBV12-3/TRBV12-4,14,TRBJ1-1,CASRGTGAYTEAFF,TGTGCCAGCAGGGGGACAGGGGCTTACACTGAAGCTTTCTTT
-,TRBD1,TRBV30,13,TRBJ1-4,CAWQGQPNEKLFF,TGTGCCTGGCAGGGACAGCCAAATGAAAAACTGTTTTTT
-,-,TRBV9,15,TRBJ2-3,CASSVFSGSADTRYF,TGTGCCAGCAGCGTATTTTCGGGGTCCGCAGATACGCGGTATTTT
few,TRBD2,TRBV5-1,15,TRBJ2-1,CASSLASGGAHEQFF,TGCGCCAGCAGCTTGGCTAGCGGGGGGGCCCATGAGCAGTTCTTC
-,TRBD2,TRBV20-1,12,TRBJ2-7,CGARGGAYEQYF,TGCGGTGCTAGGGGAGGGGCCTACGAGCAGTACTTC
-,-,TRBV11-3,14,TRBJ2-7,CASSLGRDNYEQYF,TGTGCCAGCAGCTTAGGAAGAGACAACTACGAGCAGTACTTC
few,-,TRBV5-1,14,TRBJ1-2,CASSGDGTSYGYTF,TGCGCCAGCAGCGGGGACGGAACCTCCTATGGCTACACCTTC
-,-,TRBV29-1,14,TRBJ1-1,CSVEGLQGSTEAFF,TGCAGCGTTGAAGGTTTACAGGGAAGTACTGAAGCTTTCTTT
-,-,TRBV7-9,15,TRBJ1-4,CASSLDLTVNEKLFF,TGTGCCAGCAGCTTAGACCTGACAGTTAATGAAAAACTGTTTTTT
-,-,TRBV6-2/TRBV6-3,13,TRBJ2-2,CASFFQGSGELFF,TGTGCCAGCTTCTTTCAGGGTTCCGGGGAGCTGTTTTTT
few,TRBD1,TRBV27,16,TRBJ1-1,CASSYPGQKKNTEAFF,TGTGCCAGCAGTTACCCGGGACAGAAAAAGAACACTGAAGCTTTCTTT
-,TRBD2,TRBV3-1,17,TRBJ2-1,CASSRDRTSGKYNEQFF,TGTGCCAGCAGCCGCGACCGGACTAGCGGGAAGTACAATGAGCAGTTCTTC
-,TRBD1,TRBV5-1,15,TRBJ2-5,CASRLGQGSPETQYF,TGCGCCAGCAGGCTTGGACAGGGGAGTCCAGAGACCCAGTACTTC
-,TRBD2,TRBV25-1,14,TRBJ2-5,CASSPGLGGETQYF,TGTGCCAGCAGTCCGGGACTAGGAGGAGAGACCCAGTACTTC
few,-,TRBV5-5,16,TRBJ2-5,CASSSLGGWVQETQYF,TGTGCCAGCAGCTCCCTTGGGGGCTGGGTCCAAGAGACCCAGTACTTC